What follows are 11 T cell receptor beta chains derived from one specimen sequenced in a study of blood T cell repertoires in COVID-19. Sequencing was performed with immunoSEQ multiplex PCR; in TCRdb, only in-frame clones are kept and a portion is missing. The sample has just over 300,000 clones, about 90% seen once; the top ten hold roughly 1.9%. The sequenced sample was peripheral blood. The receptors were gathered from a woman in her 30s with COVID-19, enrolled during active disease.

This clone has only a few counts. The chain is built from TRBV21-1 and TRBJ2-4; TRBD1 is taken as the D call from the table, unchecked against the DNA. TRBV21-1 is listed as a pseudogene. This CDR3 spans 13 amino acids. The CDR3 DNA reads as TGTGCCGGAAAAGGGGTGGCCAAAAACATTCAGTACTTC. Protein: CAGKGVAKNIQYF.

The chain recombines TRBV7-2 with TRBJ1-1; no clear D. Deletions cut 6 bases from V and 0 bases from J, with 5 bases between. The CDR3 totals 12 residues. CDR1 and CDR2 from the germline V gene are SGHTA and FQGNSA. The CDR3 sequence: CASRSLNTEAFF. CDR3 sequence (DNA): TGTGCCAGCAGATCTTTGAACACTGAAGCTTTCTTT.

The CDR3 bases are TGTGCCACCAGTGACTCTACCGGGGGAGATACGCAGTATTTT. Its protein product is CATSDSTGGDTQYF. The chain couples TRBV24-1 to TRBJ2-3, with D maybe TRBD2 (6 bases). CDR3 size: 14 residues. Germline CDR1 reads KGHDR; CDR2 reads SFDVKD. V lost 4 bases to trimming and J lost 5 bases, with 12 bases between them.

Concerning this clone itself: Within the sample, other DNA sequences also encode this same CDR3. V and J are TRBV11-2 and TRBJ1-1; maybe TRBD1 (6 bases). V gave up 2 bases and J gave up 3 bases, with 7 bases separating them. This CDR3 has 13 residues. Germline-derived CDR1 and CDR2 are SGHAT and FQNNGV. CDR3 DNA sequence: TGTGCCAGCAGCTTACAGGGGTACACTGAAGCTTTCTTT. As protein: CASSLQGYTEAFF. The full variable domain, its missing parts supplied by reference TRBV11-2 and TRBJ1-1, is EAGVAQSPRYKIIEKRQSVAFWCNPISGHATLYWYQQILGQGPKLLIQFQNNGVVDDSQLPKDRFSAERLKGVDSTLKIQPAKLEDSAVYLCASSLQGYTEAFFGQGTRLTVV.

V is TRBV6-6 and J is TRBJ2-1, with 9 bases that match TRBD1. V was clipped by 8 bases and J by 4 bases; unmatched bases: 9. Germline CDR1 reads MNHNY; CDR2 reads SVGAGI (reference sequence). This CDR3 has 15 residues. The CDR3 here is CASSPDRGNYNEQFF. The DNA for the CDR3 is TGTGCCAGCTCCCCCGACAGGGGGAATTACAATGAGCAGTTCTTC.

The chain is built from TRBV4-2 and TRBJ1-3; the match to TRBD1 covers 9 bases. J was trimmed by 1 base and V by 0 bases; bases with no gene match: 1. This CDR3 is built from 16 residues. Germline loops: CDR1 LGHNA, CDR2 YNFKEQ. The DNA for the CDR3 is TGTGCCAGCAGCCAAGACGGGACAGGGTCTGGAAACACCATATATTTT. As protein: CASSQDGTGSGNTIYF.

This rearrangement joins TRBV3-1 (or the pseudogene TRBV3-2) to TRBJ2-2; possibly TRBD2 for D (5 bases). The V end was cut by 4 bases, the J end by 2 bases, with 8 bases between. The CDR3 spans 14 residues. Per germline, CDR1 LGHDT and CDR2 YNNKEL (reference sequence). DNA for the CDR3: TGTGCCAGCAGCCGAGGGCACAACACCGGGGAGCTGTTTTTT. Amino acid sequence: CASSRGHNTGELFF.

The V call is TRBV7-9, the J call TRBJ2-5; 8 positions match TRBD1. The V segment lost 3 bases and the J segment 2 bases; nucleotides outside the gene matches: 2. Per germline, CDR1 SEHNR and CDR2 FQNEAQ (reference sequence). This CDR3 comprises 14 residues. The CDR3 DNA is TGTGCCAGCAGCTTTGGGACAGGTCAAGAGACCCAGTACTTC. Its protein is CASSFGTGQETQYF.

This sequence joins TRBV28 and TRBJ2-3, with TRBD1 identical over 9 bases. The CDR3 runs 16 residues. Germline V gives CDR1 MDHEN, CDR2 SYDVKM. V gave up 4 bases and J gave up 3 bases; unmatched junction bases: 8. CDR3 protein: CASSSLVGTGTDTQYF. CDR3 sequence (DNA): TGTGCCAGCAGTTCATTAGTAGGGACAGGGACAGATACGCAGTATTTT.

This sequence joins TRBV18 and TRBJ2-3; a weak D match, TRBD2 (7 bases). Trimming pared 3 bases from V and 6 bases from J, leaving 16 bases between. The CDR3 contains 15 residues. Germline CDR1 reads KGHSH; CDR2 reads LQKENI. The CDR3 is CASSPYGGGRDTQYF. The CDR3 DNA follows: TGTGCCAGCTCACCTTATGGCGGGGGCAGGGATACGCAGTATTTT.

This clone occurred once. The chain couples TRBV5-8 to TRBJ1-5; 7 nucleotides align to TRBD1. CDR1 is SGHTS, CDR2 YDEGEE, per germline. V trimming: 2 bases; J trimming: 7 bases; junction bases outside the gene matches: 6. The CDR3 is made up of 14 amino acids. The CDR3 is CASSFGQVRQPQHF. The CDR3 nucleotides read TGTGCCAGCAGCTTTGGACAGGTTCGACAGCCCCAGCATTTT.